This T cell receptor beta chain was identified in a study of CD8 T cells in ankylosing spondylitis. MiXCR, applied by TCRdb to the 5' RACE reads, yields one record per CDR3 protein. The sample holds 150,000 to 200,000 distinct CDR3 sequences, 13% seen once. Trimming pared 5 bases from V and 6 bases from J, leaving 12 bases between. The CDR3 has 13 amino acids. Germline values: CDR1 KGHSH, CDR2 LQKENI. This TCR came from a female donor with ankylosing spondylitis or in good health (not recorded which). This chain connects TRBV18 to TRBJ2-3; D perhaps matches TRBD1 (6 bases). Material: blood, either unsorted or a sorted T cell fraction (not recorded which). This chain's CDR3 is CASSAYREDTQYF. The CDR3 DNA follows: TGTGCCAGCTCAGCGTACAGGGAGGATACGCAGTATTTT. Full variable domain (missing parts from reference TRBV18 and TRBJ2-3): NAGVMQNPRHLVRRRGQEARLRCSPMKGHSHVYWYRQLPEEGLKFMVYLQKENIIDESGMPKERFSAEFPKEGPSILRIQQVVRGDSAAYFCASSAYREDTQYFGPGTRLTVL.